These 12 T cell receptor beta chains share one sample of origin, sequenced in a study of cytomegalovirus exposure and HLA in healthy donors (dated by TCRdb to 2016 to 2017). Libraries came from the immunoSEQ multiplex PCR assay. A mixture of 60 forward primers for TCR Vbeta segments and 13 reverse primers for TCR Jbeta segments was used in the multiplex PCR. TCRdb carries this immuneACCESS record with in-frame sequences only. Its versions omit some clonotypes, under half of them owing to an unresolved V gene in the studies checked, with the rest unexplained. Present in this sample are approximately 72,000 clones, 78% of which were seen just once. In total, the top ten clones hold around 5.8% of the sample. The sample taken for sequencing was PBMCs. The receptors here all came from a male donor in good health and CMV-seropositive.

There are a few counts of this clone. The chain uses TRBV4-1 and TRBJ1-1; 7 bases are shared with TRBD1. Germline trimming cut 0 bases from V and 0 bases from J; bases unmatched to any gene: 1. CDR3 length equals 15 residues. CDR1 is MGHRA, CDR2 YSYEKL, per germline. The DNA of the CDR3 is TGCGCCAGCAGCCAAGATACAGGGGTGAACACTGAAGCTTTCTTT. Its protein is CASSQDTGVNTEAFF.

Only a few counts were recorded for this clone. The V gene is TRBV28, the J gene TRBJ1-2; maybe TRBD1 (5 bases). The germline V and J ends were trimmed by 6 bases and 0 bases, with 20 bases remaining between them. Germline-derived CDR1 and CDR2 are MDHEN and SYDVKM. The CDR3 contains 17 residues. CDR3 DNA: TGTGCCAGCAGGGGAGGGGTGGGACTCAACTCTAACTATGGCTACACCTTC. Protein: CASRGGVGLNSNYGYTF.

J is TRBJ1-6 and V is TRBV6-5; D not resolved. Germline loops: CDR1 MNHEY, CDR2 SVGAGI. This CDR3 contains 15 residues. Trimming cost V 0 bases and J 10 bases, with 13 bases left between them. Here the CDR3 reads CASSYSGGRRSPLHF. The CDR3 DNA is TGTGCCAGCAGTTACTCGGGAGGGAGGCGGTCACCCCTCCACTTT.

Written as DNA, the CDR3 is TGTGCCAGCAGCTTGAGGGGGGGGACTAGCGGGAGGTACGAGCAGTACTTC. The encoded protein is CASSLRGGTSGRYEQYF. This chain links TRBV5-6 with TRBJ2-7; 15 bases match TRBD2. Germline lookup yields CDR1 SGHDT and CDR2 YYEEEE. The V and J ends lost 1 base and 4 bases, in that order; junction bases with no gene match: 6. There are 17 residues in the CDR3.

This clone has more than one count but fewer than ten. J is TRBJ2-7 and V is TRBV4-2, with D tentatively TRBD1 (6 bases). This CDR3 comprises 13 residues. Trimming shortened V by 1 base and J by 2 bases, and 6 bases separated the two germline ends. Germline values: CDR1 LGHNA, CDR2 YNFKEQ. The chain's CDR3 is CASSQGDTYEQYF. CDR3 DNA: TGTGCCAGCAGCCAAGGGGACACCTACGAGCAGTACTTC.

The chain recombines TRBV2 with TRBJ2-1, with 7 bases identical to TRBD2. The germline gives CDR1 SNHLY, CDR2 FYNNEI. V dropped 6 bases and J dropped 6; count of bases not matched to a gene: 2. This CDR3 is built from 12 residues. The CDR3 here is CASRASGNEQFF. The CDR3, as DNA: TGTGCCAGCAGGGCTAGCGGCAATGAGCAGTTCTTC.

The chain employs TRBV15 and TRBJ2-3; D is ambiguous. Germline loops: CDR1 LNHNV, CDR2 YYDKDF (reference sequence). The CDR3 sequence is 12 residues long. V shed 8 bases and J shed 1 base, with 7 bases lying between them. This CDR3 reads CATGSGTDTQYF. CDR3 nucleotides: TGTGCCACCGGTTCGGGCACAGATACGCAGTATTTT.

The rearrangement links TRBV18 to TRBJ2-1; D remains ambiguous. V lost 1 base to trimming and J lost 10 bases, with 11 bases between them. This CDR3 is 13 amino acids long. CDR1 is KGHSH and CDR2 is LQKENI in the germline V gene. The CDR3 is CASSPQPTNEQFF. For the CDR3, the DNA is TGTGCCAGCTCACCACAGCCCACCAACGAGCAGTTCTTC.

The genes are TRBV11-2 and TRBJ2-7; the D gene is possibly TRBD1 (6 bases). Trimming removed 5 bases at V and 6 bases at J, with 17 bases between. Germline CDR1 and CDR2: SGHAT and FQNNGV. The CDR3 covers 14 residues. As DNA, the CDR3 is TGTGCCAGCAGCCCTATACAGGGAAAGCTCGAGCAGTACTTC. Protein: CASSPIQGKLEQYF.

This rearrangement joins TRBV5-1 to TRBJ2-1, with unresolved D. Trimming took off 4 bases at V and 0 bases at J, with 14 bases between the two ends. The CDR3 contains 16 residues. CDR1 and CDR2 from the germline V gene are SGHRS and YFSETQ. CDR3 coding DNA: TGCGCCAGCAGCCTGGGTACGTATAGCTCCTACAATGAGCAGTTCTTC. Residues: CASSLGTYSSYNEQFF.

The chain combines TRBV19 with TRBJ2-3; a weak D match, TRBD2 (6 bases). V was pared by 3 bases and J by 2 bases, with 15 bases between. CDR1 LNHDA and CDR2 SQIVND come from the germline V gene (reference sequence). The CDR3 is 16 residues long. The CDR3 loop reads CASSIRGLLNTDTQYF. In DNA, the CDR3 is TGTGCCAGTAGTATTCGGGGACTTCTGAACACAGATACGCAGTATTTT.

This sequence joins TRBV28 and TRBJ2-7, with 9 bases that match TRBD2. This CDR3 is 13 amino acids long. V lost 6 bases and J lost 2; bases outside the gene matches: 2. Germline CDR1 MDHEN, CDR2 SYDVKM. CDR3 nucleotide sequence: TGTGCCAGCAGGCGACTAGCGGCCTACGAGCAGTACTTC. Its translation: CASRRLAAYEQYF.